These T cell receptor beta chains were read from a single sample in a study of CD8+ T cells in alopecia areata. Some clones are missing from TCRdb's copy, which holds only in-frame ones; the method was immunoSEQ multiplex PCR. The data contain some 130,000 clones, roughly 50% of them singletons. This specimen was CD4+ T cells sorted from blood, taken at week 0. All receptors derive from a human donor with alopecia areata. CDR3s leave out the opening cysteine and the closing phenylalanine or tryptophan. The order of the fields is D gene, V gene, J gene, CDR3 protein. The D gene is left open where the match is weak.

D gene: -; V gene: TRBV30; J gene: TRBJ1-5; CDR3 protein: AWGSSNQPQH
D gene: -; V gene: TRBV10-3; J gene: TRBJ1-2; CDR3 protein: AITGGYGYT
D gene: -; V gene: TRBV7-9; J gene: TRBJ1-3; CDR3 protein: ASKGVSSGNTIY
D gene: -; V gene: TRBV18; J gene: TRBJ1-5; CDR3 protein: ASSPGRNNQPQH
D gene: -; V gene: TRBV20-1; J gene: TRBJ2-5; CDR3 protein: SASALETQY
D gene: TRBD2; V gene: TRBV7-2; J gene: TRBJ2-4; CDR3 protein: ASSLVAGGPLAKNIQY
D gene: TRBD1; V gene: TRBV29-1; J gene: TRBJ2-5; CDR3 protein: SVRPLMRTGRGETQY
D gene: -; V gene: TRBV27; J gene: TRBJ2-7; CDR3 protein: ASSSGKAYEQY
D gene: -; V gene: TRBV5-1; J gene: TRBJ2-1; CDR3 protein: ASSEDTRSYNEQF
D gene: TRBD1; V gene: TRBV9; J gene: TRBJ2-3; CDR3 protein: ASSIGTGGTDTQY
D gene: TRBD2; V gene: TRBV4-1; J gene: TRBJ2-7; CDR3 protein: ASSQVGVGDYKQY
D gene: TRBD2; V gene: TRBV28; J gene: TRBJ2-7; CDR3 protein: ASSSGGVYEQY
D gene: -; V gene: TRBV11-2; J gene: TRBJ1-1; CDR3 protein: ASSLVRWTENTEAF
D gene: -; V gene: TRBV6-5; J gene: TRBJ2-2; CDR3 protein: ASSPRDRTGELF
D gene: TRBD1; V gene: TRBV2; J gene: TRBJ2-3; CDR3 protein: ASSEDRASTDTQY
D gene: -; V gene: TRBV7-9; J gene: TRBJ1-3; CDR3 protein: ASSVQSSGNTIY
D gene: -; V gene: TRBV11-3; J gene: TRBJ1-1; CDR3 protein: ASSLRLEAF
D gene: TRBD1; V gene: TRBV5-4; J gene: TRBJ2-6; CDR3 protein: ASSSGDRGGNGANVLT
D gene: TRBD1; V gene: TRBV2; J gene: TRBJ2-3; CDR3 protein: ASSVLPRDRRTDTQY
D gene: -; V gene: TRBV5-4; J gene: TRBJ1-1; CDR3 protein: ASSLVGLNTEAF
D gene: TRBD1; V gene: TRBV29-1; J gene: TRBJ1-2; CDR3 protein: SVRGTAHYGYT
D gene: -; V gene: TRBV5-6; J gene: TRBJ2-7; CDR3 protein: ASSLFREQY
D gene: TRBD1; V gene: TRBV25-1; J gene: TRBJ2-1; CDR3 protein: ASSGDRALYNEQF
D gene: -; V gene: TRBV29-1; J gene: TRBJ2-3; CDR3 protein: SVGYLGGSTDTQY
D gene: TRBD2; V gene: TRBV2; J gene: TRBJ2-5; CDR3 protein: ASSKSGGAGETQY
D gene: -; V gene: TRBV20-1; J gene: TRBJ2-3; CDR3 protein: SAGLRHTQY
D gene: -; V gene: TRBV25-1; J gene: TRBJ2-2; CDR3 protein: ASRDTGELF
D gene: -; V gene: TRBV20-1; J gene: TRBJ2-3; CDR3 protein: SAPTYDTQY
D gene: TRBD1; V gene: TRBV5-1; J gene: TRBJ2-5; CDR3 protein: ASSLTGQGEQETQY
D gene: TRBD1; V gene: TRBV10-3; J gene: TRBJ1-1; CDR3 protein: AIKPSGQGARRTEAF
D gene: TRBD1; V gene: TRBV30; J gene: TRBJ2-6; CDR3 protein: AVDRGSGANVLT
D gene: TRBD1; V gene: TRBV29-1; J gene: TRBJ2-3; CDR3 protein: SVERDRQGDTQY
D gene: -; V gene: TRBV10-3; J gene: TRBJ2-1; CDR3 protein: AISVSQNEQF
D gene: TRBD1; V gene: TRBV4-3; J gene: TRBJ2-6; CDR3 protein: ASSDTGQVYSGANVLT
D gene: -; V gene: TRBV4-3; J gene: TRBJ1-6; CDR3 protein: ASSHAARGKSPLH
D gene: TRBD1; V gene: TRBV7-2; J gene: TRBJ1-6; CDR3 protein: ASSQRTGSSSYNSPLH
D gene: -; V gene: TRBV5-1; J gene: TRBJ2-3; CDR3 protein: ASSPEGTDTQY
D gene: TRBD2; V gene: TRBV10-2; J gene: TRBJ2-5; CDR3 protein: ASSDRAGTSGGREETQY
D gene: -; V gene: TRBV7-2; J gene: TRBJ2-3; CDR3 protein: ASTPGGPSTDTQY
D gene: TRBD1; V gene: TRBV18; J gene: TRBJ2-3; CDR3 protein: ASSPHDRVTDTQY
D gene: -; V gene: TRBV7-9; J gene: TRBJ1-1; CDR3 protein: ASRLGGGVTEAF
D gene: -; V gene: TRBV28; J gene: TRBJ2-5; CDR3 protein: ASSSGTTKETQY
D gene: TRBD1; V gene: TRBV5-1; J gene: TRBJ1-2; CDR3 protein: ASSSDRGSYGYT
D gene: -; V gene: TRBV20-1; J gene: TRBJ2-1; CDR3 protein: SAVEFNEQF
D gene: TRBD2; V gene: TRBV29-1; J gene: TRBJ2-3; CDR3 protein: SVVGGSLFTDTQY
D gene: -; V gene: TRBV5-1; J gene: TRBJ2-2; CDR3 protein: ASSLGRPSQNTGELF
D gene: -; V gene: TRBV4-1; J gene: TRBJ1-5; CDR3 protein: ASSFSVGNQPQH
D gene: -; V gene: TRBV29-1; J gene: TRBJ1-1; CDR3 protein: SVEHSMNTEAF
D gene: -; V gene: TRBV6-5; J gene: TRBJ2-7; CDR3 protein: ASSYSRGGSLYEQY
D gene: -; V gene: TRBV5-1; J gene: TRBJ2-1; CDR3 protein: ASSLLGDVGF
D gene: -; V gene: TRBV5-4; J gene: TRBJ1-3; CDR3 protein: ASSSAPGRTY
D gene: TRBD1; V gene: TRBV7-8; J gene: TRBJ2-3; CDR3 protein: ASSLRQGRTDTQY
D gene: -; V gene: TRBV11-1; J gene: TRBJ2-5; CDR3 protein: ASSLPGLPETQY